Each of the 28 T cell receptor beta chains below was sequenced from the same sample in a study of T cell clonotyping in hematopoietic cell transplantation. Libraries were prepared by immunoSEQ multiplex PCR; TCRdb keeps only in-frame clonotypes and omits some of them. The repertoire includes approximately 26,000 clones, about 93% of them detected once, and about 2.2% sits in the top ten. Time point meaning: recipient sample about 28 days before transplant, after cytoreduction. The sequencing here drew on peripheral blood mononuclear cells, taken before stem cell transplant. The receptor source for this set is a man aged 45-60 years with acute myeloid leukemia. Some clones in this sample may be carry-over from other donors' samples.

This chain connects TRBV12-5 to TRBJ2-2; weak D call: TRBD1 (5 bases). This CDR3 is 16 amino acids long. Germline CDR1 and CDR2: LGHNT and FRNRAP. The germline V and J ends were trimmed by 2 bases and 5 bases, with 15 bases remaining between them. As DNA, the CDR3 is TGTGCTAGTGGTTTGATCCAGGGTCTATGGACCGGGGAGCTGTTTTTT. Translating gives CASGLIQGLWTGELFF.

The chain couples TRBV7-9 to TRBJ1-3; weak D call: TRBD1 (5 bases). Trimming took 1 base from V and 0 from J, leaving 7 bases between them. The CDR3 extends over 15 amino acids. Germline V gene data show CDR1 as SEHNR and CDR2 as FQNEAQ (reference sequence). The CDR3 bases are TGTGCCAGCAGCTTAGAAAGGGGCTCTGGAAACACCATATATTTT. Protein product: CASSLERGSGNTIYF.

The chain is built from TRBV10-2 and TRBJ2-7; D gene ambiguous. The CDR3 totals 14 residues. Trimming cost V 6 bases and J 0 bases, with 12 bases left between them. The germline V gene has CDR1 WSHSY and CDR2 SAAADI. DNA for the CDR3: TGCGCCAGCAGGACTGACGGATCCTCCTACGAGCAGTACTTC. It translates to CASRTDGSSYEQYF.

The chain combines TRBV4-3 with TRBJ1-4, with D hard to call. Germline V lookup: CDR1 LGHNA, CDR2 YSLEER. V lost 1 base and J 7 bases, leaving 4 bases between the germline ends. This CDR3 has 12 amino acids. The CDR3 DNA reads as TGCGCCAGCAGCCAAGTACCTGAAAAACTGTTTTTT. It specifies CASSQVPEKLFF.

The V gene is TRBV28, the J gene TRBJ1-5, with D uncertain. The CDR3 is 15 residues long. V lost 6 bases and J lost 0, with 12 bases in between. Germline V lookup: CDR1 MDHEN, CDR2 SYDVKM. CDR3 DNA sequence: TGTGCCAGCAGGTCTCATGAAACTAGCAATCAGCCCCAGCATTTT. Amino acid sequence: CASRSHETSNQPQHF.

The rearrangement links TRBV7-9 to TRBJ1-6; 7 bases map to TRBD1. Germline V lookup: CDR1 SEHNR, CDR2 FQNEAQ (reference sequence). The J segment lost 7 bases and the V segment lost 2 bases, leaving 5 bases of the junction unmatched. The CDR3 totals 15 residues. CDR3 amino acids: CASSLQEGANSPLHF. CDR3 nucleotide sequence: TGTGCCAGCAGCTTACAGGAGGGGGCCAATTCACCCCTCCACTTT.

The CDR3 nucleotides read TGTGCCAGCAGCTTGGCATTGATGAACACTGAAGCTTTCTTT. This sequence encodes CASSLALMNTEAFF. J is TRBJ1-1 and V is TRBV5-5; D is ambiguous. The CDR3 covers 14 residues. Germline V CDR1 and CDR2: SGHKS, YYEKEE (reference sequence). Trimming pared 0 bases from V and 0 bases from J, leaving 6 bases between.

In this sample, this clone turned up once. The CDR3 region has the DNA TGTGCCAGCAGTGCGACCGGGACAGTCTACGAGCAGTACTTC. Translating gives CASSATGTVYEQYF. The chain couples TRBV28 to TRBJ2-7, with 7 bases matching TRBD1. This CDR3 has 14 amino acids. Germline V gene data show CDR1 as MDHEN and CDR2 as SYDVKM. Trimming cost V 5 bases and J 3 bases; bases outside gene matches: 7.

This clone was found a few times. The chain employs TRBV20-1 and TRBJ2-7; D gene ambiguous. Germline V lookup: CDR1 DFQATT, CDR2 SNEGSKA (reference sequence). This CDR3 comprises 9 residues. The V and J ends lost 3 bases and 10 bases respectively, with 7 bases between them. As DNA, the CDR3 is TGCAGTGCTAGTCATCCCCAGTACTTC. Its translation is CSASHPQYF.

The chain joins TRBV9 to TRBJ1-2; tentatively, D is TRBD1 (5 bases). The V end was cut by 3 bases, the J end by 0 bases, with 6 bases between. This CDR3 is 13 amino acids long. From germline, CDR1 is SGDLS and CDR2 YYNGEE. The CDR3, as DNA: TGTGCCAGCAGCGGGGGGGCTAACTATGGCTACACCTTC. Amino acids: CASSGGANYGYTF.

The J gene is TRBJ1-4, the V gene TRBV9; D is ambiguous. The germline gives CDR1 SGDLS, CDR2 YYNGEE. The CDR3 totals 15 residues. V was trimmed by 1 base and J by 8 bases, leaving 15 bases between them. The CDR3 here is CASSVRVGRTEKLFF. CDR3 DNA sequence: TGTGCCAGCAGCGTAAGGGTAGGAAGAACGGAAAAACTGTTTTTT.

This clone has just a few counts. This chain uses TRBV18 with TRBJ2-7; D uncertain. Trimming pared 6 bases from V and 0 bases from J, leaving 6 bases between. Germline assignment: CDR1 KGHSH and CDR2 LQKENI. The CDR3 runs 12 residues. CDR3 loop: CASSPGSYEQYF. As DNA, the CDR3 is TGTGCCAGCTCCCCTGGCTCCTACGAGCAGTACTTC.

The chain recombines TRBV5-6 with TRBJ1-6; tentatively, D is TRBD1 (6 bases). The CDR3 is 15 residues long. V gave up 4 bases and J gave up 10 bases, with 18 bases separating them. Germline V CDR1 and CDR2: SGHDT, YYEEEE. In nucleotides, the CDR3 is TGTGCCAGCAGCCCTACAGGGTTTGTTAAATCACCCCTCCACTTT. Protein: CASSPTGFVKSPLHF.

The CDR3 nucleotides are TGCGCCAGCAGCTCTGGCCTGACAGGGAATTACGAGCAGTACTTC. Translating it yields CASSSGLTGNYEQYF. The chain is built from TRBV5-1 and TRBJ2-7; TRBD1 agrees at 7 bases. V shed 3 bases, J shed 4 bases, and the junction held 10 bases outside the gene matches. Germline CDR1 is SGHRS and CDR2 is YFSETQ. The CDR3 has 15 residues. Supplemented by reference TRBV5-1 and TRBJ2-7, the full variable domain reads KAGVTQTPRYLIKTRGQQVTLSCSPISGHRSVSWYQQTPGQGLQFLFEYFSETQRNKGNFPGRFSGRQFSNSRSEMNVSTLELGDSALYLCASSSGLTGNYEQYFGPGTRLTVT.

This chain connects TRBV25-1 to TRBJ2-1; the D gene is possibly TRBD2 (5 bases). Germline V gives CDR1 MGHDK, CDR2 SYGVNS. The V end was cut by 4 bases, the J end by 0 bases, with 7 bases between. The CDR3 covers 14 residues. The CDR3 spells CASSGESSYNEQFF. Written as DNA, the CDR3 is TGTGCCAGCAGTGGGGAGAGCTCCTACAATGAGCAGTTCTTC.

The chain is built from TRBV30 and TRBJ1-6, with no clear D. The CDR3 is made up of 14 amino acids. Germline CDR1 is GTSNPN and CDR2 is SVGIG (reference sequence). Trimming left V 0 bases short and J 2 bases short, with 5 bases between. The CDR3 sequence: CAWSVRTYNSPLHF. DNA of the CDR3: TGTGCCTGGAGTGTCAGGACCTATAATTCACCCCTCCACTTT.

The V gene is TRBV4-3, the J gene TRBJ2-7; weak D call: TRBD1 (6 bases). V lost 4 bases and J lost 0, with 10 bases in between. The CDR3 totals 14 residues. Germline V gene lookup returns CDR1 LGHNA and CDR2 YSLEER. The DNA for the CDR3 is TGCGCCAGCAGCCTAGACAGGAGCTCCTACGAGCAGTACTTC. Protein product: CASSLDRSSYEQYF.

The chain carries TRBV5-1 and TRBJ2-7; TRBD1 matches 11 bases. V lost 5 bases to trimming and J lost 4 bases; unmatched junction nucleotides: 5. The germline V gene has CDR1 SGHRS and CDR2 YFSETQ. The CDR3 consists of 14 residues. DNA for the CDR3: TGCGCCAGCAGACCCGGACAGGGGGCTTACGAGCAGTACTTC. It yields the protein CASRPGQGAYEQYF.

The rearrangement joins TRBV4-2 to TRBJ1-2; D remains ambiguous. This CDR3 has 13 amino acids. Trimming cost V 0 bases and J 8 bases, with 10 bases left between them. The germline gives CDR1 LGHNA, CDR2 YNFKEQ. The CDR3 loop reads CASSQEQRGGYTF. For the CDR3, the DNA is TGTGCCAGCAGCCAAGAACAGCGCGGGGGCTACACCTTC.

The chain couples TRBV28 to TRBJ2-4; D uncertain. The V gene lost 5 bases and the J gene lost 0 bases, with 5 bases spanning the gap. Germline CDR1 and CDR2: MDHEN and SYDVKM. The CDR3 is 13 residues long. In DNA form, the CDR3 reads TGTGCCAGCAGTGGCTTAGCCAAAAACATTCAGTACTTC. Protein: CASSGLAKNIQYF.

The rearrangement joins TRBV7-8 to TRBJ1-5, with D perhaps matching TRBD1 (5 bases). The V end lost 0 bases, the J end lost 9 bases, and 15 bases lay between the germline ends. The CDR3 sequence is 15 residues long. Germline V lookup: CDR1 SGHVS, CDR2 FQNEAQ. The CDR3 nucleotides are TGTGCCAGCAGCTTAGCTCGTGCGTCGGGGGTGCCCCAGCATTTT. This encodes CASSLARASGVPQHF.

This chain connects TRBV7-8 to TRBJ1-2; 11 positions agree with TRBD1. Germline CDR1 SGHVS, CDR2 FQNEAQ. V shed 1 base, J shed 6 bases, and the junction held 7 bases outside the gene matches. This CDR3 region has 16 residues. CDR3 DNA: TGTGCCAGCAGCTTAGTCCGGACAGGGGGCTATCATGGCTACACCTTC. This gives the protein CASSLVRTGGYHGYTF.

This chain connects TRBV7-6 to TRBJ2-3; 9 bases are shared with TRBD2. V was pared by 4 bases and J by 2 bases, with 4 bases of the junction left unmatched. CDR1 SGHVS and CDR2 FNYEAQ come from the germline V gene. The CDR3 extends over 15 amino acids. CDR3 in DNA: TGTGCCAGCAGCTGGGGGACTAGCCACACAGATACGCAGTATTTT. Translating it yields CASSWGTSHTDTQYF. The full variable domain, with the rest looked up from reference TRBV7-6 and TRBJ2-3, is GAGVSQSPRYKVTKRGQDVALRCDPISGHVSLYWYRQALGQGPEFLTYFNYEAQQDKSGLPNDRFSAERPEGSISTLTIQRTEQRDSAMYRCASSWGTSHTDTQYFGPGTRLTVL.

The chain has TRBV6-1 and TRBJ2-7; tentative D call: TRBD2 (6 bases). The CDR3 runs to 15 residues. Germline V gene sequence: CDR1 MNHNS, CDR2 SASEGT. Between the trimmed V and J ends, which lost 2 bases and 3 bases, there was a span of 14 bases. CDR3 DNA: TGTGCCAGCAGTGAAAACAGACTAGTCGTCTACGAGCAGTACTTC. Encoded protein: CASSENRLVVYEQYF.

The chain joins TRBV4-2 to TRBJ1-4; a weak D match, TRBD1 (5 bases). Between the trimmed V and J ends, which lost 5 bases and 7 bases, there was a span of 17 bases. Germline CDR1 reads LGHNA; CDR2 reads YNFKEQ. The CDR3 is 15 residues long. The DNA for the CDR3 is TGTGCCAGCAGCTACCGTGGGGGGGAGGGTGAAAAACTGTTTTTT. Its protein product is CASSYRGGEGEKLFF.

This chain connects TRBV9 to TRBJ2-7; 7 bases line up with TRBD2. In germline, CDR1 is SGDLS, CDR2 YYNGEE. The CDR3 is 14 residues long. Trimming cost V 4 bases and J 3 bases; bases outside gene matches: 7. In DNA form, the CDR3 reads TGTGCCAGCAGCTCGACACGGGGGGACTACGAGCAGTACTTC. Its protein is CASSSTRGDYEQYF.

V is TRBV9 and J is TRBJ1-1, with D possibly matching TRBD1 (5 bases). The CDR3 spans 15 residues. V gave up 4 bases and J gave up 2 bases, with 15 bases separating them. Germline V lookup: CDR1 SGDLS, CDR2 YYNGEE. CDR3 nucleotide sequence: TGTGCCAGCAGCCTCGGCGGGGCAAGTAACACTGAAGCTTTCTTT. Translating it yields CASSLGGASNTEAFF.

The chain carries TRBV5-1 and TRBJ2-5; 9 bases map to TRBD1. Per the germline V gene, CDR1 is SGHRS and CDR2 is YFSETQ. This CDR3 spans 15 amino acids. After removal of 4 bases from V and 5 bases from J, the junction contained 9 bases not matched to a gene. In DNA form, the CDR3 reads TGCGCCAGCAGCGACCCGGGACAGGGAGGTGAGACCCAGTACTTC. Translation gives CASSDPGQGGETQYF.